These T cell receptor beta chains were read from a single sample in a study of OX40 agonist ivuxolimab in advanced cancers. Sequencing was performed with immunoSEQ multiplex PCR; in TCRdb, only in-frame clones are kept and a portion is missing. The sample has around 100,000 clones; approximately 89% are singletons. This specimen consisted of CD4+ or CD8+ T cells sorted from blood, obtained in a trial of the OX40 agonist ivuxolimab. The origin of the receptors is an adult with an advanced solid tumor such as melanoma, head and neck, liver or kidney cancer. CDR3s include the opening cysteine and the closing phenylalanine or tryptophan. A D gene is named only where the DNA matches it firmly. A row's size may be missing; if present it is once, few, many or a size class.

TRBV7-3	.	TRBJ2-1	.	TGTGCCAGCAGCTTAACGTGGGGGGCGTTCAATGAGCAGTTCTTC	CASSLTWGAFNEQFF
TRBV15	once	TRBJ2-2	.	TGTGCCACCAGGATACAGGGTAGCGCCGGGGAGCTGTTTTTT	CATRIQGSAGELFF
TRBV5-6	.	TRBJ2-7	TRBD1	TGTGCCAGCAGCTCGTCCGGGACAGGGGGCATCTACGAGCAGTACTTC	CASSSSGTGGIYEQYF
TRBV28	.	TRBJ2-2	.	TGTGCCAGCAGTTTATTGGGGGACACCGGGGAGCTGTTTTTT	CASSLLGDTGELFF
TRBV28	.	TRBJ1-1	TRBD1	TGTGCCAGCAGTCTGGGACAGGGCAGGGAAGCTTTCTTT	CASSLGQGREAFF
TRBV11-1	.	TRBJ2-1	TRBD2	TGTGCCAGCAGCTTAGAAGGCGGGAGTGCGGAGCAGTTCTTC	CASSLEGGSAEQFF
TRBV10-3	.	TRBJ1-2	.	TGTGCCATCAGTGAAATCCTGGGAGGCAGGGAGACCTTC	CAISEILGGRETF
TRBV29-1	.	TRBJ1-1	TRBD1	TGCAGCGTTCGCCGGGACAGGGGGTGGGAAGCTTTCTTT	CSVRRDRGWEAFF
TRBV19	few	TRBJ1-2	.	TGTGCCAGTAGTATAACAGACTATGGCTACACCTTC	CASSITDYGYTF
TRBV6-4	.	TRBJ2-7	.	TGTGCCAGCAGTGACGGCTTATTCTCCAGCTCCTACGAGCAGTACTTC	CASSDGLFSSSYEQYF
TRBV6-1	.	TRBJ1-2	TRBD1	TGTGCCAGCAGTGAAGCTGGGGCAGGGGGCACGGGAGGTGGCTACACCTTC	CASSEAGAGGTGGGYTF
TRBV27	.	TRBJ1-2	.	TGTGCCAGCAGTATACGGCGGACCAACTATGGCTACACCTTC	CASSIRRTNYGYTF
TRBV6-5	.	TRBJ2-1	.	TGTGCCAGCAGTCCGGGGGGCCGGTATAATGAGCAGTTCTTC	CASSPGGRYNEQFF
TRBV27	.	TRBJ1-3	.	TGTGCCAGCAGTTTATTACCCGGGCAGGGCACCATATATTTT	CASSLLPGQGTIYF
TRBV6-1	once	TRBJ1-5	.	TGTGCCAGTACCATATCACAGGGTCAACATCAGCCCCAGCATTTT	CASTISQGQHQPQHF
TRBV27	.	TRBJ1-5	TRBD1	TGTGCCAGCAGCCAAAGGACAGGGGGCTTAGGGAGCAATCAGCCCCAGCATTTT	CASSQRTGGLGSNQPQHF
TRBV5-4	once	TRBJ2-3	TRBD2	TGTGCCAGCAGCCCACAACTAGCGTCTAGCACAGATACGCAGTATTTT	CASSPQLASSTDTQYF
TRBV5-4	.	TRBJ1-3	.	TGTGCCAGCAGCCAACCGGGACGGAATTCTGGAAACACCATATATTTT	CASSQPGRNSGNTIYF
TRBV27	once	TRBJ2-7	.	TGTGCCAGCAGTTTAAGGCCCCTCCCCTCGGGACATCCGGGGAGGCAGTACTTC	CASSLRPLPSGHPGRQYF
TRBV27	.	TRBJ1-1	TRBD1	TGTGCCAGCAGTTATTCCGGGACAGGTCGGAACACTGAAGCTTTCTTT	CASSYSGTGRNTEAFF
TRBV4-2	once	TRBJ2-6	TRBD1	TGTGCCAGTACGAGGGGGCCAGGGGCCAACGTCCTGACTTTC	CASTRGPGANVLTF
TRBV5-1	.	TRBJ2-5	.	TGCGCCAGCAGCTCCTATCAGCGGCAACAAGAGACCCAGTACTTC	CASSSYQRQQETQYF
TRBV28	.	TRBJ1-2	.	TGTGCCAGCATCACGGACCGTAACTATGGCTACACCTTC	CASITDRNYGYTF
TRBV6-5	.	TRBJ2-5	TRBD2	TGTGCCAGCAGTTACTCGCGGGGGGTTGGTGAGACCCAGTACTTC	CASSYSRGVGETQYF
TRBV19	.	TRBJ2-2	.	TGTGCCAGTAGAGCTCGGGGAGGGGAGCTGTTTTTT	CASRARGGELFF
TRBV7-9	.	TRBJ2-1	.	TGTGCCAGCACCCCTGGGGACGAGCAGTTCTTC	CASTPGDEQFF
TRBV28	.	TRBJ1-2	TRBD1	TGTGCCAGCAGTCGCCAGGGACAGGGGGTAGTTTATGGCTACACCTTC	CASSRQGQGVVYGYTF
TRBV19	.	TRBJ1-1	.	TGTGCCAGTAGTATAGATCCCGTCGGTGGGAACACTGAAGCTTTCTTT	CASSIDPVGGNTEAFF
TRBV13	.	TRBJ1-1	TRBD1	TGTGCCAGCAGCAAATACAGGGGATCGGGGAACACTGAAGCTTTCTTT	CASSKYRGSGNTEAFF
TRBV15	.	TRBJ2-2	.	TGTGCCACCAGCAGAGATAACAGATACACCGGGGAGCTGTTTTTT	CATSRDNRYTGELFF
TRBV30	few	TRBJ2-7	.	TGTGCCTGGAGTGCGAGTTTATTTTACGAGCAGTACTTC	CAWSASLFYEQYF
TRBV5-1	.	TRBJ2-7	.	TGCGCCAGCAGCTTACAGGGCCCTTCCTACGAGCAGTACTTC	CASSLQGPSYEQYF
TRBV5-6	.	TRBJ2-7	TRBD2	TGTGCCAGCAGCTTGGCCTTTGGGCGGGGGAACTACGAGCAGTACTTC	CASSLAFGRGNYEQYF
TRBV19	.	TRBJ2-7	.	TGTGCCAGTAGTCCCCCCGTGGGTAGAGGACCCCTTTCCTACGAGCAGTACTTC	CASSPPVGRGPLSYEQYF
TRBV19	.	TRBJ2-3	.	TGTGCCAGTAGTATTAACAAGAAGGATACGCAGTATTTT	CASSINKKDTQYF
TRBV5-6	.	TRBJ2-3	.	TGTGCCAGCAGCTTAACGTTTCCCCGCACAGATACGCAGTATTTT	CASSLTFPRTDTQYF
TRBV7-8	.	TRBJ1-2	.	TGTGCCAGCAGCTCCGGGACTTCGAGCTATGGCTACACCTTC	CASSSGTSSYGYTF
TRBV20-1	.	TRBJ2-3	.	TGCAGTGCCTTATTAGATACGCAGTATTTT	CSALLDTQYF
TRBV7-2	.	TRBJ2-1	.	TGTGCCAGCAGGGACCCTTATTGGACTGCGGCCTACAATGAGCAGTTCTTC	CASRDPYWTAAYNEQFF
TRBV5-4	.	TRBJ2-1	.	TGTGCCAGCAGCTTGCCCCGGAACAATGAGCAGTTCTTC	CASSLPRNNEQFF
TRBV9	.	TRBJ2-5	TRBD2	TGTGCCAGCAGCGTTTCAACTAGCGGGGTCATCTCACAAGAGACCCAGTACTTC	CASSVSTSGVISQETQYF
TRBV19	few	TRBJ1-1	TRBD1	TGTGCCAGTAGCGACAGGGGAAAGTCTGAAGCTTTCTTT	CASSDRGKSEAFF
TRBV11-3	.	TRBJ2-3	.	TGTGCCACATCACGGGGTCCCACAGATACGCAGTATTTT	CATSRGPTDTQYF
TRBV6-1	.	TRBJ2-7	.	TGTGCCACATTCAGGGGGGCAAACTACTACGAGCAGTACTTC	CATFRGANYYEQYF
TRBV5-1	.	TRBJ2-7	.	TGCGCCAGCAACCAAGGTGAATCCTACGAGCAGTACTTC	CASNQGESYEQYF
TRBV9	.	TRBJ1-6	.	TGTGCCAGCAGCGTGGACCGGGTCCGGGATTCACCCCTCCACTTT	CASSVDRVRDSPLHF
TRBV19	.	TRBJ1-3	TRBD1	TGTGCCAGTAGTATGGGGGACAGCTCTGGAAACACCATATATTTT	CASSMGDSSGNTIYF
TRBV27	.	TRBJ2-3	.	TGTGCCAGCAGTTTATCGAAAGGGGCGAGAACAGATACGCAGTATTTT	CASSLSKGARTDTQYF
TRBV5-1	.	TRBJ2-2	.	TGCGCCAGCAGCTTGGACGGGGTCGGGCTGTTTTTT	CASSLDGVGLFF
TRBV9	.	TRBJ1-1	.	TGTGCCAGCAGCGTAGGGGCAGCGCAGGGGAACACTGAAGCTTTCTTT	CASSVGAAQGNTEAFF
TRBV5-1	.	TRBJ2-6	.	TGCGCCAGCAGCTTTCAGGGAGCTGGGGCCAACGTCCTGACTTTC	CASSFQGAGANVLTF
TRBV2	.	TRBJ1-5	TRBD1	TGTGCCAGTACACAGGGGTCTTGGCAGCCCCAGCATTTT	CASTQGSWQPQHF